This T cell receptor (beta chain) originates from a study of shared clonotypes between healthy human individuals. On the study more broadly: The study used three CD4 naive, three CD4 memory, two CD8 naive and one CD8 memory plate per donor. Findings and limits, study-wide: Memory subsets generally showed lower estimated richness than naive subsets. The study sampled only blood, and tissue repertoires likely differ.

The method was immunoSEQ multiplex PCR; TCRdb's version includes in-frame clones alone and lacks a portion of them. Of some 2,000,000 clones in the sample, over 85% were seen once. The CDR3 covers 14 residues. V dropped 6 bases and J dropped 2 bases, with 13 bases sitting between them. Per germline, CDR1 MNHEY and CDR2 SVGAGI. To note about this clone: The antigen is undetermined.

The origin of this receptor is a young man in good health. The sequencing input was naive CD4+ T cells sorted from blood. Indicated subset: CD45RA+ positively selected. The chain employs TRBV6-5 and TRBJ1-1; D perhaps matches TRBD1 (5 bases). The DNA of the CDR3 is TGTGCCAGCAGCCGGGGGATTCGAAACACTGAAGCTTTCTTT. Translating gives CASSRGIRNTEAFF.